This note documents a single T cell receptor beta chain sequence. The antigen it binds to is not known. Within one base of it there is no much larger clone, and no base qualities were kept. These data originate in a study of neurological immune-mediated disorders (dated by TCRdb to about 2019). For the study in its entirety: Peripheral blood TCR-beta repertoires from patients with HTLV-I-associated myelopathy (HAM/TSP), patients with multiple sclerosis, and healthy controls were compared in the study using UMI-based sequencing. The 90 to 110 TCR-beta libraries covered PBMC samples along with longitudinal samples, technical triplicates, and paired sorted CD4+ and CD8+ T-cell subsets. Each longitudinal HAM/TSP and healthy donor was sampled at 3 time-points spaced at roughly 3-45 month intervals. The cohort included about 70 subjects: about 15 with HAM/TSP, about 35 with multiple sclerosis, and around 20 healthy controls. Summary of the overall study and its limitations: The highest TCR clonal expansion was observed in HAM/TSP patients, whereas the lowest was observed in MS patients, even when compared with healthy controls. No identical CDR3 amino acid sequences were found to be shared among expanded clones across subjects, suggesting that TCR-beta repertoires were private in all groups.

Ends trimmed: V by 6 bases, J by 3 bases; bases unmatched to a gene: 15. From its cysteine to its phenylalanine, the CDR3 spans 18 amino acids. The only DNA kept is the CDR3, 54 bases in frame from the first base. CDR1 is given as SGHTA and CDR2 as FQGNSA, both from the germline V gene. To synthesize cDNA, template-switch 5'RACE was performed with a primer carrying a 10-nucleotide random unique molecular identifier so that each TCR transcript was tagged. Every sequencing run covered 15-18 subjects and yielded more than 180 million TCR-beta sequences. Total RNA was extracted with the RNeasy kit. The KAPA Real-time Library Amplification kit was used to amplify TCR-beta VDJ regions with primers for the TCR constant region and the 5'RACE anchor. A first PCR added sample indexes and Illumina adaptors, after which a second PCR increased the library yield. After Ampure bead purification, the TCR product of roughly 650 bp was size-selected on a 2% E-gel SizeSelection system. Before pooling, library quality was checked on a Bioanalyzer, concentration was measured with Qubit, and libraries were quantified with the Kapa Library Quantification kit. Paired-end 2 x 150 bp sequencing of the libraries was performed on an Illumina HiSeq 2500. To increase sequence diversity, 25-30% phiX was spiked into each library pool. The authors processed their data as follows. Quality-filtered reads were processed with the UMI-based MiGEC pipeline, which removed over 85% of raw TCR sequences during error correction. IMGT germline references were used for alignment of VDJ genes, and clonotypes were defined by a unique CDR3 amino acid sequence together with V-J genes. VDJtools evaluated clonal expansion, Shannon diversity and CDR3 relatedness (CalcPairwiseDistances, ClusterSamples); CLCbio workbench built phylogenetic trees. Expanded clones were defined as having at least 8 unique UMIs, based on coefficient-of-variation modelling across technical triplicates. TCRdb applied fastp at Q25 and MiXCR to the public reads, then kept only in-frame beta chains. All rows with the same CDR3 protein become a single entry with the most common DNA and genes. The V and J calls follow TCRdb's processing rather than the paper's. Across this sample there are roughly 50,000 distinct CDR3 sequences, with 9.5% to 15% seen only once. Of the sample, roughly 10% falls within the top ten clones.

Reading the label with the study, this specimen's time point is: longitudinal time-point 3. Libraries from unsorted PBMCs were made from 2 million PBMCs kept in RNAlater at -80 degrees C until RNA extraction. Peripheral blood underwent Ficoll-Hypaque density gradient centrifugation to isolate PBMCs, which were then cryopreserved in liquid nitrogen. The sequenced sample was PBMCs. The chain couples TRBV7-2 to TRBJ2-5, with TRBD2 matching 11 junction bases. This TCR came from a male donor with HTLV-1-associated myelopathy (HAM/TSP). The CDR3 reads as follows: CTSSRDGVAGGREETQYF. The DNA reads TGTACCAGCAGTCGGGACGGGGTAGCGGGGGGGCGGGAAGAGACCCAGTACTTC.